The 5 T cell receptor beta chains below were found in one sample sequenced in a study of T-cell memory formation after mild COVID-19. TCRdb independently ran MiXCR on the 5' RACE reads; one entry per CDR3 protein. This repertoire shows around 250,000 distinct CDR3 sequences, roughly 15% found once; its top ten account for less than 2.5%. Sequences were obtained from PBMCs or a T cell subset sorted from them (not recorded which). These receptors originate from an adult woman who had mild COVID-19 (a few samples of this study predate the infection). Cell type and time point are not known.

The chain employs TRBV6-1 and TRBJ1-1; D is undetermined. There are 13 residues in the CDR3. V was shortened by 8 bases and J by 3 bases, with 13 bases between the two germline ends. Germline V gene lookup returns CDR1 MNHNS and CDR2 SASEGT. The CDR3 DNA reads as TGTGCCAGCCCGGGAAATTTGTACACTGAAGCTTTCTTT. Its protein product is CASPGNLYTEAFF.

This clonotype was recorded a few times. The chain is built from TRBV4-3 and TRBJ1-5; the D gene is possibly TRBD1 (6 bases). This CDR3 is built from 16 residues. V lost 0 bases to trimming and J lost 3 bases, with 12 bases between them. CDR1 LGHNA and CDR2 YSLEER come from the germline V gene. The CDR3: CASSQDLGAPNQPQHF. The CDR3 DNA is TGCGCCAGCAGCCAAGATCTGGGGGCCCCCAATCAGCCCCAGCATTTT.

The rearrangement joins TRBV14 to TRBJ2-3, with D perhaps TRBD1 (5 bases). CDR1 SGHDN and CDR2 FVKESK come from the germline V gene. V lost 4 bases and J lost 2, with 16 bases in between. The CDR3 totals 16 residues. CDR3 protein: CASSRSDRTHTDTQYF. CDR3 DNA sequence: TGTGCCAGCAGCCGGTCGGACCGGACACACACAGATACGCAGTATTTT. Supplemented by reference TRBV14 and TRBJ2-3, the full variable domain reads EAGVTQFPSHSVIEKGQTVTLRCDPISGHDNLYWYRRVMGKEIKFLLHFVKESKQDESGMPNNRFLAERTGGTYSTLKVQPAELEDSGVYFCASSRSDRTHTDTQYFGPGTRLTVL.

Only a few counts were recorded for this clonotype. The chain joins TRBV5-1 to TRBJ1-5, with a possible D match to TRBD1 (5 bases). This CDR3 is 15 amino acids long. With 0 bases removed from V and 0 bases from J, the gap between germline ends came to 7 bases. Germline lookup yields CDR1 SGHRS and CDR2 YFSETQ. The DNA for the CDR3 is TGCGCCAGCAGCTTGGAGGGGACTAGCAATCAGCCCCAGCATTTT. Its translation: CASSLEGTSNQPQHF.

In this sample, this clonotype turned up a few times. The genes are TRBV5-1 and TRBJ2-3, with 9 bases lining up with TRBD2. Trimming cost V 4 bases and J 0 bases; bases outside gene matches: 6. Looked up from germline, CDR1 is SGHRS and CDR2 is YFSETQ. The CDR3 contains 16 residues. CDR3: CASSPGLAESTDTQYF. The CDR3 nucleotides are TGCGCCAGCAGCCCGGGACTAGCCGAAAGCACAGATACGCAGTATTTT.